The T cell receptor (beta chain) described here comes from a study of control samples from healthy donors and cancer patients. The CDR3 is 14 residues long. Germline V lookup: CDR1 SNHLY, CDR2 FYNNEI. Trimming cost V 3 bases and J 7 bases, with 15 bases left between them. Libraries were prepared by immunoSEQ multiplex PCR; TCRdb keeps only in-frame clonotypes and omits some of them. The table records around 99,000 clones, around 89% of them present only once. The sample taken for sequencing was blood. The receptor comes from a woman aged 45-65 years in good health. The rearrangement uses TRBV2 and TRBJ1-2, with unresolved D. The CDR3 sequence: CASSDWGESGGYTF. The CDR3, as DNA: TGTGCCAGCAGTGATTGGGGAGAGAGCGGTGGCTACACCTTC. Together with reference TRBV2 and TRBJ1-2, the CDR3 gives the full variable domain: EPEVTQTPSHQVTQMGQEVILRCVPISNHLYFYWYRQILGQKVEFLVSFYNNEISEKSEIFDDQFSVERPDGSNFTLKIRSTKLEDSAMYFCASSDWGESGGYTFGSGTRLTVV.